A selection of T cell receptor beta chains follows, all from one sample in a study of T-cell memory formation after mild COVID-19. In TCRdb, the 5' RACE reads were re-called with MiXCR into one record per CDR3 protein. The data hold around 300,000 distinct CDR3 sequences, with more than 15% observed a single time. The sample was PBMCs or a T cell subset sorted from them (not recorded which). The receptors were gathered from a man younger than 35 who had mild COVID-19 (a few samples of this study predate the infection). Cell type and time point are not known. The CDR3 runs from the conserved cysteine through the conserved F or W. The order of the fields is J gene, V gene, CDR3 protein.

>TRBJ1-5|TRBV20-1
CSATGIGQPQHF
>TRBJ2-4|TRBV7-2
CASSSRVGNIQYF
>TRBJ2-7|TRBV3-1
CASRQDSREQYF
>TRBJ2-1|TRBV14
CASSPLRDSTYNEQFF
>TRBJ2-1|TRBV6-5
CASSYRTGFGSYNEQFF
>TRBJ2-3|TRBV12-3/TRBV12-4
CASTRLAGVHLTDTQYF
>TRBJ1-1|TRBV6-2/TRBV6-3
CASSYGGGLTEAFF
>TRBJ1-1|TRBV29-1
CSVEWGSSTEAFF
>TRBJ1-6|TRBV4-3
CASSLRDGSSPLHF
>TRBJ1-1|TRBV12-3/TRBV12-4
CAISLGRTEAFF
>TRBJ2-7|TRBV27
CASSLSGYGYEQYF
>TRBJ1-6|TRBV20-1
CSARRVNSPLHF
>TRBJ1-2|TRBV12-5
CASGPGQGYGYTF
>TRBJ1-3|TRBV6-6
CASSPELFFKYF
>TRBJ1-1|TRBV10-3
CAISARNQMNTEAFF
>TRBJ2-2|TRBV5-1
CASSLGAAPNTGELFF
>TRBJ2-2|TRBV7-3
CASSPRLAGDTGELFF